This T cell receptor (beta chain) was recorded in a study of T-cell memory formation after mild COVID-19. Study as a whole: Largely, TCR clusters stayed within a single donor.

This clonotype was seen more than once but under ten times. Germline lookup yields CDR1 MNHNY and CDR2 SVGAGI (reference sequence). V lost 5 bases and J 5 bases, leaving 4 bases between the germline ends. This CDR3 region has 10 residues. 5'RACE primed at constant segments yielded TCR alpha and TCR beta cDNA libraries bearing sample barcodes and UMIs. TCRdb ran MiXCR on the 5' RACE reads and lists one entry per CDR3 protein. This repertoire shows roughly 370,000 distinct CDR3 sequences, roughly 15% found once; its top ten account for 20% to 25%. The sequenced sample consisted of PBMCs or a T cell subset sorted from them (not recorded which). The rearrangement uses TRBV6-6 and TRBJ2-7, with D unclear. The clonotype was recovered from a man in his late teens or twenties who had mild COVID-19 (a few samples of this study predate the infection). Cell type and time point are not known. CDR3 residues: CASSAHEQYF. CDR3 DNA: TGTGCCAGCAGTGCCCACGAGCAGTACTTC.